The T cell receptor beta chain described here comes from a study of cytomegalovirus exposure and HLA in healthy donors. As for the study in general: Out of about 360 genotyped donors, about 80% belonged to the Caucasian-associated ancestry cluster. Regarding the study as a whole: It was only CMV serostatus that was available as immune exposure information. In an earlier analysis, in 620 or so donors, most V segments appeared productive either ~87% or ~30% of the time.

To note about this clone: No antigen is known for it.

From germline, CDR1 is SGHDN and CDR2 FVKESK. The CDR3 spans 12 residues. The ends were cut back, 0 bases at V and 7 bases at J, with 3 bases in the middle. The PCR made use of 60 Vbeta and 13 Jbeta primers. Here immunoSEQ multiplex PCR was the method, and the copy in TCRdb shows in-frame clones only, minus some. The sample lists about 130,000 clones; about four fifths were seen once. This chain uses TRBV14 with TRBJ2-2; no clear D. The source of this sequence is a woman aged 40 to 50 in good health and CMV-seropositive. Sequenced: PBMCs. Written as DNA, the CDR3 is TGTGCCAGCAGCCAAGACGGCGGGGAGCTGTTTTTT. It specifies CASSQDGGELFF.